These T cell receptor beta chains were read from a single sample in a study of blood T cell repertoires in COVID-19. The table came from immunoSEQ multiplex PCR; TCRdb's copy has only in-frame clones and leaves some out. Of 60,000 or so clones in the sample, about 88% were seen once. Sequenced sample: peripheral blood. Receptors were obtained from a woman aged 55-70 years with active COVID-19. Each CDR3 is given without its conserved first and last residue. Clone size, where shown, is once, few, many, or a class for clones that have expanded.

clone_size,v_call,j_call,cdr3_aa
.,TRBV11-2,TRBJ1-4,ASSTGTGGEKLF
.,TRBV15,TRBJ2-2,ATKDRANTGELF
.,TRBV11-2,TRBJ1-1,ASSLVGGAMNTEAF
.,TRBV25-1,TRBJ1-2,ASSYYNYGYT
.,TRBV18,TRBJ1-5,ASSPPTGAPGTRPQH
.,TRBV5-1,TRBJ1-6,ASSLAPARDNSPLH
.,TRBV11-2,TRBJ2-1,ASSKQLAGISNEQF
once,TRBV11-2,TRBJ1-4,ASSLSGGATNEKLF
.,TRBV5-1,TRBJ1-6,ASSLTTGGYSPLH
once,TRBV3-1/TRBV3-2,TRBJ2-1,ASSQDPWAMPPNEQF
.,TRBV5-1,TRBJ2-1,ASSLVVTRGVDEQF
.,TRBV6-5,TRBJ1-1,ASRPAMGVNTEAF
few,TRBV7-8,TRBJ2-7,ASSSSSVIFDRGPGEQY
.,TRBV6-5,TRBJ1-6,ASSPRSYNSPLH
.,TRBV6-5,TRBJ1-1,ASSHRDTEAF
once,TRBV5-1,TRBJ1-5,ASRGGGGNSNQPQH
.,TRBV10-1,TRBJ2-1,ASSESTGRGRYEQF
.,TRBV5-1,TRBJ2-7,ASSLAATGGYEQY
.,TRBV18,TRBJ1-2,ASSPNRGQRSNYGYT
.,TRBV4-3,TRBJ2-5,ASSQSPYSETSPWETQY
.,TRBV7-9,TRBJ1-4,ASSLAEQGGKLF
.,TRBV4-3,TRBJ1-4,ASSIRGHDEKLF
.,TRBV9,TRBJ2-3,ASSVGTGSTDTQY
.,TRBV3-1/TRBV3-2,TRBJ1-1,ASSLFPVNTEAF
.,TRBV6-2/TRBV6-3,TRBJ2-1,ASSYLTPLDRVVGNEQF
.,TRBV7-9,TRBJ2-7,ASSLISHEQY
.,TRBV18,TRBJ2-1,ASGDRGNYNEQF
.,TRBV5-1,TRBJ2-3,ASSPRLGSGGADTQY
.,TRBV12-5,TRBJ1-1,ASGPEQGLNTEAF
.,TRBV5-1,TRBJ2-3,ASQDPTTDTQY
.,TRBV6-1,TRBJ1-6,ASSEQGPAQGSPLH
once,TRBV7-8,TRBJ1-4,ASSLGQGRGDNEKLF
.,TRBV4-2,TRBJ1-2,ASSQDKQGARGYT
.,TRBV9,TRBJ2-4,ASSSGTGVAKNIQY
.,TRBV2,TRBJ1-6,ASSGRDRVYSPLH
.,TRBV29-1,TRBJ1-5,SVAWQDNQPQH
.,TRBV6-1,TRBJ1-6,ASSELEFSPLH
.,TRBV29-1,TRBJ2-7,SVLLPGEQY
.,TRBV6-2/TRBV6-3,TRBJ2-3,ASSYSGGATDTQY
.,TRBV7-2,TRBJ2-7,ASSLAGGKQGEQY
.,TRBV6-1,TRBJ1-2,ASSALQGGAYYGYT
.,TRBV7-7,TRBJ2-1,ASSPNAGVEQF